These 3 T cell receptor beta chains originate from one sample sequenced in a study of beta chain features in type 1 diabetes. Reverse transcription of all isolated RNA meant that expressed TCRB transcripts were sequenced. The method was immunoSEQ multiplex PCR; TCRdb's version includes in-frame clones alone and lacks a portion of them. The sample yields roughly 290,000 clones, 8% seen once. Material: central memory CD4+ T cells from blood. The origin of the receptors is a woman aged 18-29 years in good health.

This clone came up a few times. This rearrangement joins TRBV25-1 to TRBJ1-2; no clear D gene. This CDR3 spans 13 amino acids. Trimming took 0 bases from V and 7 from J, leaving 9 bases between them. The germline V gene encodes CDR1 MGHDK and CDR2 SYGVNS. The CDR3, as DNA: TGTGCCAGCAGTGAATATGTAGGGAGTGGCTACACCTTC. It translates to CASSEYVGSGYTF.

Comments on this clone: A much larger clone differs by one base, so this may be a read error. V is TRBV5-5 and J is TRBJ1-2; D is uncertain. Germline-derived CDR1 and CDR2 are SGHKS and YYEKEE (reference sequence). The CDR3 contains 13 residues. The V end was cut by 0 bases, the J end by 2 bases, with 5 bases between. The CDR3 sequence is CASSLARNYGYTF. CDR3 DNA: TGTGCCAGCAGCTTGGCCAGGAACTATGGCTACACCTTC.

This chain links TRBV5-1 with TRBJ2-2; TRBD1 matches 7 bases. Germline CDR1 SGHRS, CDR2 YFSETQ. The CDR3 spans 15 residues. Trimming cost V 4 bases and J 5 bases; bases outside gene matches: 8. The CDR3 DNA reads TGCGCCAGCAGCGTATCGACAGGGCAGACCGGGGAGCTGTTTTTT. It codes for CASSVSTGQTGELFF.